This entry lists 27 T cell receptor beta chains sequenced from one sample in a study of T cell changes during pregnancy in multiple sclerosis. The protocol was immunoSEQ multiplex PCR, while the TCRdb copy is restricted to in-frame clones and leaves out a portion. The table lists almost 50,000 clones, over 80% of them singletons. The material sequenced was CD8+ T cells from peripheral blood mononuclear cells, taken after pregnancy. The receptors originated from a female donor with multiple sclerosis, enrolled in a pregnancy study.

V usage is TRBV13 and J usage is TRBJ1-5; possible D gene TRBD1, 6 bases. Per the germline V gene, CDR1 is PRHDT and CDR2 is FYEKMQ (reference sequence). V lost 3 bases, J lost 4 bases, and 10 bases lay in between. CDR3 length: 14 residues. In DNA form, the CDR3 reads TGTGCCAGCAGCTTTGGGGGCCAGAATCAGCCCCAGCATTTT. Protein product: CASSFGGQNQPQHF.

The count of this clone is one. V usage is TRBV7-6 and J usage is TRBJ2-1; 7 bases align to TRBD1. Germline V gene lookup returns CDR1 SGHVS and CDR2 FNYEAQ. This CDR3 is built from 17 residues. V lost 1 base and J lost 5; bases outside the gene matches: 11. The CDR3 DNA is TGTGCCAGCAGCTTAGTGGCCGACAGGGTAACAGACAATGAGCAGTTCTTC. This sequence encodes CASSLVADRVTDNEQFF.

The genes are TRBV15 and TRBJ2-1; D perhaps matches TRBD2 (5 bases). The germline gives CDR1 LNHNV, CDR2 YYDKDF (reference sequence). CDR3 length: 15 amino acids. Trimming stripped 5 bases from V and 0 bases from J, with 11 bases between. The CDR3 reads CATSPGLGSYNEQFF. The DNA for the CDR3 is TGTGCCACCAGCCCCGGACTCGGCTCCTACAATGAGCAGTTCTTC.

This sequence joins TRBV18 and TRBJ1-2; TRBD1 matches at 8 bases. The V gene end was trimmed by 4 bases and the J gene end by 6 bases; junction bases not matched to a gene: 4. The CDR3 runs to 13 residues. Germline V gene lookup returns CDR1 KGHSH and CDR2 LQKENI. The CDR3 DNA follows: TGTGCCAGCTCACAGACAGGGGATAATGGCTACACCTTC. Its protein is CASSQTGDNGYTF.

The V call is TRBV18, the J call TRBJ1-2, with 8 nucleotides matching TRBD1. V gave up 8 bases and J gave up 4 bases; unmatched junction bases: 6. CDR1 is KGHSH and CDR2 is LQKENI in the germline V gene. The CDR3 loop spans 13 amino acids. CDR3 in amino acids: CASGIDRGYGYTF. Here the CDR3 DNA reads TGTGCCAGCGGGATAGACAGGGGCTATGGCTACACCTTC.

The chain employs TRBV7-6 and TRBJ2-5; TRBD2 is a possible D gene (7 bases). The V end lost 5 bases, the J end lost 5 bases, and 21 bases lay between the germline ends. The CDR3 loop spans 16 amino acids. Germline values: CDR1 SGHVS, CDR2 FNYEAQ. Written as DNA, the CDR3 is TGTGCCAGCAGCCTAGGGGGGGAGCGGGGCTATGAGACCCAGTACTTC. Amino acids: CASSLGGERGYETQYF.

The chain has TRBV30 and TRBJ1-2; D gene uncertain. CDR1 is GTSNPN, CDR2 SVGIG, per germline (reference sequence). This CDR3 is built from 15 residues. V lost 4 bases and J 0 bases, leaving 15 bases between the germline ends. The CDR3 loop reads CAWNTAHPTNYGYTF. Written as DNA, the CDR3 is TGTGCCTGGAATACAGCCCATCCTACTAACTATGGCTACACCTTC.

The chain recombines TRBV9 with TRBJ2-4; 13 positions agree with TRBD2. J gave up 15 bases and V 3 bases, and 9 bases lay outside the gene matches. The germline CDR1 and CDR2 sequences are SGDLS and YYNGEE. The CDR3 contains 14 residues. The CDR3 DNA reads as TGTGCCAGCAGCGACGGACTAGCGGGGGTTTTGCCGTACTTC. Its translation is CASSDGLAGVLPYF.

The V and J genes are TRBV19 and TRBJ2-3, with 9 bases matching TRBD2. Trimming took 5 bases from V and 3 from J; bases not matched to a gene: 3. The CDR3 length is 14 residues. Germline V gene sequence: CDR1 LNHDA, CDR2 SQIVND (reference sequence). The CDR3 DNA is TGTGCCAGTAGTGGCGGGGGGGCAACAGATACGCAGTATTTT. Its translation is CASSGGGATDTQYF.

Regarding this clone: One junction end does not reproduce the germline sequence, and a read error may be involved. The DNA of the CDR3 is TGTGCCACCAGCGGATTAGCGGGGGGGAGGAACATCGGGGAGCTGTTTTTT. Translation: CATSGLAGGRNIGELFF. The J gene is TRBJ2-2, the V gene TRBV15, with TRBD2 matching over 11 bases. Germline CDR1 LNHNV, CDR2 YYDKDF (reference sequence). CDR3 size: 17 residues.

The V gene is TRBV2, the J gene TRBJ1-1, with 9 bases aligning to TRBD1. V lost 10 bases, J lost 8 bases, and 8 bases stayed unmatched. The germline CDR1 and CDR2 sequences are SNHLY and FYNNEI. This CDR3 has 12 amino acids. The CDR3 region is CAIPDRGVEAFF. CDR3 DNA: TGTGCCATCCCGGACAGGGGTGTCGAAGCTTTCTTT.

CDR3 DNA: TGCGCCAGCAGCTTGGGACAGGGGGCAGACACCATATATTTT. It is translated as CASSLGQGADTIYF. V is TRBV5-1 and J is TRBJ1-3; TRBD1 aligns across 10 bases. The junction had 2 bases not matched to a gene; V was cut back by 0 bases and J by 8 bases. This CDR3 contains 14 residues. Germline lookup yields CDR1 SGHRS and CDR2 YFSETQ.

V gene TRBV12-5 combines with J gene TRBJ2-5; TRBD2 matches at 8 bases. V was pared by 1 base and J by 5 bases, with 12 bases of the junction left unmatched. Germline loops: CDR1 LGHNT, CDR2 FRNRAP. This CDR3 contains 17 residues. The DNA for the CDR3 is TGTGCTAGTGGTTTGGCTTCGGGGGGGTCCCGTGTGGAGACCCAGTACTTC. As protein: CASGLASGGSRVETQYF. The full variable domain, completed using reference TRBV12-5 and TRBJ2-5, is DARVTQTPRHKVTEMGQEVTMRCQPILGHNTVFWYRQTMMQGLELLAYFRNRAPLDDSGMPKDRFSAEMPDATLATLKIQPSEPRDSAVYFCASGLASGGSRVETQYFGPGTRLLVL.

V usage is TRBV23-1 and J usage is TRBJ1-2; D is possibly TRBD1 (6 bases). TRBV23-1 is filed as an ORF, its function uncertain. V lost 0 bases to trimming and J lost 6 bases, with 17 bases between them. This CDR3 has 16 amino acids. CDR3: CASSQSSRGGAHGYTF. In nucleotides, the CDR3 is TGCGCCAGCAGTCAATCGAGTCGCGGGGGGGCTCATGGCTACACCTTC.

In its sample, this clone was seen once. The chain is built from TRBV13 and TRBJ1-2, with 8 bases aligning to TRBD1. The V gene's germline CDR1 is PRHDT and CDR2 FYEKMQ (reference sequence). The trim removed 3 bases at V and 7 bases at J, leaving 7 bases unmatched. The CDR3 sequence is 14 residues long. CDR3 in amino acids: CASSLPGGLGGYTF. CDR3 nucleotide sequence: TGTGCCAGCAGCTTGCCAGGGGGCCTGGGTGGCTACACCTTC.

The chain carries TRBV13 and TRBJ2-1, with a possible D match to TRBD1 (5 bases). V was clipped by 2 bases and J by 7 bases, with 9 bases between them. CDR1 and CDR2 (germline): PRHDT, FYEKMQ (reference sequence). The CDR3 is 13 residues long. The CDR3 is CASSLKGVNEQFF. The CDR3 DNA reads TGTGCCAGCAGCTTAAAAGGGGTAAATGAGCAGTTCTTC.

The chain is built from TRBV4-1 and TRBJ2-3; D is undetermined. CDR3 length: 15 residues. CDR1 and CDR2 from the germline V gene are MGHRA and YSYEKL. Trimming cost V 4 bases and J 2 bases, with 13 bases left between them. CDR3 amino acids: CASSPLRDNTDTQYF. The CDR3 region has the DNA TGCGCCAGCAGCCCGCTCCGCGACAACACAGATACGCAGTATTTT.

The chain links TRBV18 to TRBJ2-1; TRBD1 is a possible D gene (5 bases). CDR1 KGHSH and CDR2 LQKENI come from the germline V gene. This CDR3 region has 15 residues. V shed 5 bases and J shed 7 bases, with 18 bases lying between them. For the CDR3, the DNA is TGTGCCAGCTCAGACGACAGCGAGCTCGGGAATGAGCAGTTCTTC. Encoded protein: CASSDDSELGNEQFF.

The chain links TRBV7-6 to TRBJ2-1; 9 bases match TRBD1. The germline V gene has CDR1 SGHVS and CDR2 FNYEAQ. The V and J ends lost 5 bases and 7 bases, in that order; junction bases with no gene match: 12. This CDR3 has 16 residues. CDR3 protein: CASSLGRDRVPNEQFF. CDR3 in DNA: TGTGCCAGCAGCCTGGGCCGGGACAGGGTCCCGAATGAGCAGTTCTTC.

V gene TRBV27 combines with J gene TRBJ2-5; D call uncertain. This CDR3 region has 15 residues. The V gene lost 5 bases and the J gene lost 1 base, with 14 bases spanning the gap. Germline loops: CDR1 MNHEY, CDR2 SMNVEV (reference sequence). The CDR3 protein is CASSENLVAQETQYF. The CDR3 nucleotides read TGTGCCAGCAGTGAAAACCTAGTGGCCCAAGAGACCCAGTACTTC.

This chain joins TRBV4-1 and TRBJ1-2; 9 bases are a match to TRBD1. CDR3 length equals 15 residues. CDR1 and CDR2 (germline): MGHRA, YSYEKL. J was trimmed by 3 bases and V by 1 base; bases with no gene match: 3. The CDR3 DNA follows: TGCGCCAGCAGCCAAGGGACAGGGGCGGACTATGGCTACACCTTC. It specifies CASSQGTGADYGYTF.

This rearrangement joins TRBV5-6 to TRBJ1-4, with 11 bases lining up with TRBD1. V shed 4 bases and J 3 bases; nucleotides not matched to a gene: 11. In germline, CDR1 is SGHDT, CDR2 YYEEEE. The CDR3 extends over 18 amino acids. This CDR3 reads CASSLGGTGGSANEKLFF. CDR3 DNA sequence: TGTGCCAGCAGCCTCGGGGGGACAGGGGGGTCGGCTAATGAAAAACTGTTTTTT.

The gene calls are TRBV9 and TRBJ1-5; D is undetermined. Germline V gives CDR1 SGDLS, CDR2 YYNGEE. The V end was cut by 0 bases, the J end by 3 bases, with 10 bases between. The CDR3 is 15 residues long. The DNA for the CDR3 is TGTGCCAGCAGCGTAGGTGGCAGTCCCAATCAGCCCCAGCATTTT. This encodes CASSVGGSPNQPQHF.

The rearrangement links TRBV9 to TRBJ2-7; a weak D match, TRBD1 (5 bases). CDR1 is SGDLS and CDR2 is YYNGEE in the germline V gene. This CDR3 is 14 amino acids long. V lost 6 bases and J lost 4, with 17 bases in between. The CDR3 bases are TGTGCCAGCATAGCCTTCAGCCCAGGGTACGAGCAGTACTTC. As protein: CASIAFSPGYEQYF. Full variable domain (rest looked up from reference TRBV9 and TRBJ2-7): DSGVTQTPKHLITATGQRVTLRCSPRSGDLSVYWYQQSLDQGLQFLIQYYNGEERAKGNILERFSAQQFPDLHSELNLSSLELGDSALYFCASIAFSPGYEQYFGPGTRLTVT.

CDR3 nucleotide sequence: TGTGCCAGCAGCTTAGTCGGAGGCAATGAAGCTTTCTTT. Its translation is CASSLVGGNEAFF. The chain couples TRBV7-9 to TRBJ1-1; D ambiguous. The V gene's germline CDR1 is SEHNR and CDR2 FQNEAQ (reference sequence). There are 13 residues in the CDR3. With 1 base removed from V and 7 bases from J, the gap between germline ends came to 10 bases.

This sequence joins TRBV7-6 and TRBJ2-3; 8 positions agree with TRBD1. Germline V gene sequence: CDR1 SGHVS, CDR2 FNYEAQ. The CDR3 spans 14 residues. V trimming: 5 bases; J trimming: 5 bases; junction bases outside the gene matches: 6. The CDR3 DNA is TGTGCCAGCAGCCGGACAGGGCTGGGAGATACGCAGTATTTT. This encodes CASSRTGLGDTQYF. The entire variable domain, with the rest obtained from reference TRBV7-6 and TRBJ2-3, is as follows: GAGVSQSPRYKVTKRGQDVALRCDPISGHVSLYWYRQALGQGPEFLTYFNYEAQQDKSGLPNDRFSAERPEGSISTLTIQRTEQRDSAMYRCASSRTGLGDTQYFGPGTRLTVL.

V and J are TRBV2 and TRBJ2-3; 8 nucleotides agree with TRBD2. Trimming at V came to 9 bases and at J to 8 bases, leaving 1 base not matched to a gene. The CDR3 covers 10 residues. The germline gives CDR1 SNHLY, CDR2 FYNNEI. CDR3 in amino acids: CASSGITQYF. In DNA form, the CDR3 reads TGTGCCAGTAGCGGGATTACGCAGTATTTT.